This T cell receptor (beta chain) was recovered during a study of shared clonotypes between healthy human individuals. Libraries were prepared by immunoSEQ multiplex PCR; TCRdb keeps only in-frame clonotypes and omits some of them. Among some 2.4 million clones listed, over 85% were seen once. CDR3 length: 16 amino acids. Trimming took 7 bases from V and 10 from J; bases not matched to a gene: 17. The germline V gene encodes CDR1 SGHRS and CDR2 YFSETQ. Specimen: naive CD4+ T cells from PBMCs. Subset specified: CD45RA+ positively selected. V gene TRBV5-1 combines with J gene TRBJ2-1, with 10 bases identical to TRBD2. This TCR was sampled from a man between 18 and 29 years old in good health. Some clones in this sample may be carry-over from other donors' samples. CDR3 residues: CASWGSGRAPTREQFF. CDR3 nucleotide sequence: TGCGCCAGCTGGGGGAGCGGGAGGGCCCCCACCAGGGAGCAGTTCTTC.